This entry lists 23 T cell receptor beta chains sequenced from one sample in a study of shared clonotypes between healthy human individuals. Using immunoSEQ multiplex PCR, the repertoire was profiled, and TCRdb retains in-frame clones only, with some absent. The sample shows roughly 2.5 million clones, around nine tenths of them seen only once. Material for sequencing was naive CD4+ T cells sorted from blood. Sample subset: CD45RA+ positively selected. The receptors stem from a man aged 18 to 29 in good health.

In its sample, this clone was seen once. The V gene is TRBV28, the J gene TRBJ1-6, with no clear D. Germline CDR1 MDHEN, CDR2 SYDVKM. The CDR3 consists of 13 residues. The ends were cut back, 4 bases at V and 8 bases at J, with 9 bases in the middle. CDR3 nucleotide sequence: TGTGCCAGCAGTTCTCAGGCCTATTCACCCCTCCACTTT. Its translation: CASSSQAYSPLHF.

This chain's CDR3 is CSVQTGPEAFF. As DNA, the CDR3 is TGCAGCGTCCAAACTGGGCCTGAAGCTTTCTTT. The J gene is TRBJ1-1, the V gene TRBV29-1; unclear D gene. Germline CDR1 is SQVTM and CDR2 is ANQGSEA. With 6 bases removed from V and 6 bases from J, the gap between germline ends came to 11 bases. The CDR3 is made up of 11 amino acids.

The chain is built from TRBV5-1 and TRBJ1-1, with a possible D match to TRBD1 (5 bases). Germline V gene lookup returns CDR1 SGHRS and CDR2 YFSETQ. The CDR3 is made up of 16 amino acids. V lost 0 bases to trimming and J lost 1 base, with 13 bases between them. CDR3 sequence: CASSLASGRPNTEAFF. In nucleotides, the CDR3 is TGCGCCAGCAGCTTGGCGTCGGGACGCCCGAACACTGAAGCTTTCTTT.

The chain joins TRBV11-2 to TRBJ1-6; D possibly corresponds to TRBD1 (6 bases). Germline CDR1 and CDR2: SGHAT and FQNNGV. The CDR3 is 15 residues long. Trimming left V 1 base short and J 10 bases short, with 14 bases between. CDR3 sequence: CASSLGPAGVSPLHF. The CDR3 bases are TGTGCCAGCAGCTTAGGCCCCGCAGGGGTGTCACCCCTCCACTTT. Full variable domain (missing parts from reference TRBV11-2 and TRBJ1-6): EAGVAQSPRYKIIEKRQSVAFWCNPISGHATLYWYQQILGQGPKLLIQFQNNGVVDDSQLPKDRFSAERLKGVDSTLKIQPAKLEDSAVYLCASSLGPAGVSPLHFGNGTRLTVT.

The chain links TRBV5-1 to TRBJ2-3, with D tentatively TRBD1 (6 bases). The germline CDR1 and CDR2 sequences are SGHRS and YFSETQ. V lost 0 bases and J lost 3, with 14 bases in between. The CDR3 runs 16 residues. The CDR3 protein is CASSLGAQGGTDTQYF. Written as DNA, the CDR3 is TGCGCCAGCAGCTTGGGTGCCCAAGGGGGAACAGATACGCAGTATTTT.

The CDR3 protein is CASSSEGVPEKLFF. For the CDR3, the DNA is TGCGCCAGCAGCTCGGAAGGGGTGCCCGAAAAACTGTTTTTT. The chain has TRBV5-1 and TRBJ1-4, with D possibly matching TRBD1 (5 bases). V lost 3 bases to trimming and J lost 8 bases, with 14 bases between them. CDR3 length: 14 residues. CDR1 is SGHRS and CDR2 is YFSETQ in the germline V gene.

CDR3 bases: TGTGCCAGCAGCTTAGCGGAGGGGGCGAGTGGCTACACCTTC. This translates into CASSLAEGASGYTF. The genes are TRBV7-2 and TRBJ1-2, with 7 bases fitting TRBD1. The germline V gene has CDR1 SGHTA and CDR2 FQGNSA. Germline trimming cut 0 bases from V and 7 bases from J; bases unmatched to any gene: 5. The CDR3 is 14 amino acids.

V usage is TRBV30 and J usage is TRBJ2-7, with D maybe TRBD2 (7 bases). Per the germline V gene, CDR1 is GTSNPN and CDR2 is SVGIG (reference sequence). With 5 bases removed from V and 5 bases from J, the gap between germline ends came to 13 bases. The CDR3 has 12 residues. CDR3 sequence reads: CAWGGAKNEQYF. As DNA, the CDR3 is TGTGCCTGGGGGGGGGCTAAGAACGAGCAGTACTTC.

The V and J genes are TRBV6-5 and TRBJ2-7; 9 nucleotides agree with TRBD1. Trimming took 5 bases from V and 3 from J; bases not matched to a gene: 8. The CDR3 runs to 15 residues. Germline assignment: CDR1 MNHEY and CDR2 SVGAGI. CDR3 coding DNA: TGTGCCAGCAGTGCCCGCGGGACAGGGATCTACGAGCAGTACTTC. It specifies CASSARGTGIYEQYF.

V is TRBV12-5 and J is TRBJ2-5; no firm D call. CDR1 and CDR2 (germline): LGHNT, FRNRAP. CDR3 length equals 18 residues. Trimming cost V 0 bases and J 2 bases, with 19 bases left between them. CDR3 sequence (DNA): TGTGCTAGTGGTTTGGTACCCTCCATGGGTACCACTCAAGAGACCCAGTACTTC. Its protein product is CASGLVPSMGTTQETQYF.

The gene calls are TRBV2 and TRBJ1-4; D not resolved. V was shortened by 3 bases and J by 4 bases, with 9 bases between the two germline ends. CDR3 size: 14 residues. CDR1 and CDR2 (germline): SNHLY, FYNNEI. In DNA, the CDR3 is TGTGCCAGCAGTGACAGCCTACTTAATGAAAAACTGTTTTTT. Its translation: CASSDSLLNEKLFF.

The CDR3 spells CAWNPNNRGETGNTIYF. CDR3 coding DNA: TGTGCCTGGAATCCGAACAATCGAGGGGAAACTGGAAACACCATATATTTT. V usage is TRBV30 and J usage is TRBJ1-3; maybe TRBD1 (5 bases). CDR1 is GTSNPN, CDR2 SVGIG, per germline (reference sequence). Trimming pared 4 bases from V and 2 bases from J, leaving 21 bases between. This CDR3 has 17 amino acids.

The chain is built from TRBV5-1 and TRBJ1-1, with 7 bases identical to TRBD1. Germline V gene sequence: CDR1 SGHRS, CDR2 YFSETQ. V shed 4 bases and J 4 bases; nucleotides not matched to a gene: 10. This CDR3 spans 15 amino acids. CDR3 in DNA: TGCGCCAGCAGCCACACGTCGCGACAGGGCACTGAAGCTTTCTTT. Residues: CASSHTSRQGTEAFF.

The chain carries TRBV11-2 and TRBJ2-1; 9 nucleotides agree with TRBD1. Germline V lookup: CDR1 SGHAT, CDR2 FQNNGV. This CDR3 has 14 amino acids. V lost 3 bases and J lost 9; bases outside the gene matches: 6. The CDR3 DNA sequence: TGTGCCAGCAGCTTGGGACAGGGACATGGTGAGCAGTTCTTC. This codes for CASSLGQGHGEQFF.

This clone appeared a single time. The J gene is TRBJ2-1, the V gene TRBV7-2; D possibly corresponds to TRBD1 (7 bases). Germline CDR1 reads SGHTA; CDR2 reads FQGNSA. CDR3 length: 15 amino acids. The ends were cut back, 5 bases at V and 3 bases at J, with 14 bases in the middle. The CDR3 loop reads CASSIYRGLYNEQFF. CDR3 sequence (DNA): TGTGCCAGCAGCATTTACAGGGGACTCTACAATGAGCAGTTCTTC.

This clone was observed once. This chain uses TRBV6-1 with TRBJ2-5; D is uncertain. The germline V gene encodes CDR1 MNHNS and CDR2 SASEGT. Between the trimmed V and J ends, which lost 5 bases and 8 bases, there was a span of 6 bases. The CDR3 has 10 amino acids. As DNA, the CDR3 is TGTGCCAGCAGTAGTTCAACCCAGTACTTC. Its protein is CASSSSTQYF.

The sample holds a few counts of this clone. The rearrangement links TRBV2 to TRBJ2-2, with TRBD1 as a possible D gene (8 bases). The CDR3 covers 15 residues. V was pared by 6 bases and J by 6 bases, with 17 bases between. The germline V gene encodes CDR1 SNHLY and CDR2 FYNNEI. The CDR3 loop reads CASSDGQGGAGELFF. CDR3 sequence (DNA): TGTGCCAGCAGCGACGGACAGGGAGGGGCCGGGGAGCTGTTTTTT.

J is TRBJ2-3 and V is TRBV4-3; D gene unclear. The length of the CDR3 is 14 residues. The germline V and J ends were trimmed by 0 bases and 6 bases, with 10 bases remaining between them. Germline V lookup: CDR1 LGHNA, CDR2 YSLEER. The CDR3 DNA reads as TGCGCCAGCAGCCAAGATAAGGCGGTGGATACGCAGTATTTT. As protein: CASSQDKAVDTQYF.

This chain links TRBV4-1 with TRBJ2-5; D uncertain. The CDR3 sequence is 13 residues long. Germline V gives CDR1 MGHRA, CDR2 YSYEKL. V lost 4 bases, J lost 5 bases, and 11 bases lay in between. CDR3 residues: CASSRYVGETQYF. The CDR3, as DNA: TGCGCCAGCAGCCGCTATGTGGGTGAGACCCAGTACTTC.

The chain has TRBV6-5 and TRBJ2-2, with D maybe TRBD2 (5 bases). Deletions cut 7 bases from V and 7 bases from J, with 13 bases between. Germline loops: CDR1 MNHEY, CDR2 SVGAGI. CDR3 length: 13 amino acids. For the CDR3, the DNA is TGTGCCAGCACTCGTCATGGAGGCGGGGAGCTGTTTTTT. Translation gives CASTRHGGGELFF.

J is TRBJ1-2 and V is TRBV19; no definite D call. Trimming cost V 5 bases and J 8 bases, with 12 bases left between them. The germline gives CDR1 LNHDA, CDR2 SQIVND (reference sequence). This CDR3 has 12 residues. The CDR3 protein is CASSASLSGYTF. DNA for the CDR3: TGTGCCAGTAGTGCGTCCCTCTCCGGCTACACCTTC.

The V call is TRBV10-2, the J call TRBJ1-5, with D tentatively TRBD1 (5 bases). CDR1 WSHSY and CDR2 SAAADI come from the germline V gene. The CDR3 runs 13 residues. The V end was cut by 4 bases, the J end by 3 bases, with 7 bases between. CDR3 loop: CASSGDLNQPQHF. The CDR3 coding sequence is TGCGCCAGCAGTGGGGACCTCAATCAGCCCCAGCATTTT.

This clone was seen once. Other DNA sequences in the sample encode the same CDR3. The rearrangement uses TRBV7-9 and TRBJ2-2; 8 positions match TRBD2. This CDR3 is built from 14 residues. CDR1 is SEHNR and CDR2 is FQNEAQ in the germline V gene (reference sequence). V trimming: 5 bases; J trimming: 4 bases; junction bases outside the gene matches: 3. The CDR3 here is CASSRSGSTGELFF. For the CDR3, the DNA is TGTGCCAGCAGCCGGAGCGGGAGCACCGGGGAGCTGTTTTTT.